This record looks at one T cell receptor (beta chain) sequence and its context. It has no known antigen specificity. The input lacks base qualities; no much larger clone sits a single base away. The data were taken from a study of blood T cell repertoires in COVID-19 (dated by TCRdb to about 2020). As for the study more broadly: Samples from collaborators originated in the United States, Italy and Spain and spanned both the acute and convalescent phases of COVID-19. A freely available public database, intended as a resource for researchers studying the immune response to SARS-CoV-2, is where the repertoires were released. Where HLA class I and class II types were available, the types were taken from metadata supplied by the sample provider, not from assay-based typing. Sample metadata almost always included a de-identified subject ID, COVID-19 status, age in years and sex. The prospective study material was composed of cDNA or gDNA derived from T cells, B-cell-depleted T cells, or PBMCs. Deeply sampled blood TCRbeta repertoires from subjects exposed to, actively infected with, or recovered from COVID-19 were included in the dataset. Samples were obtained from the ongoing ImmuneRACE study (first 160 participants) and from 1,254 subjects provided by 6 global collaborators. Broad study findings and their caveats: The amount of clinical and demographic metadata varied by source and participant and was provided uncurated.

Taken from the germline V gene, the CDR1 and CDR2 loops are MRHNA and SNTAGT. The CDR3 starts with the cysteine, ends with the phenylalanine, and has 14 residues. Just CDR3 DNA is preserved here, 42 bases in frame from base 1. The junction shows trimming of 6 bases on V and 1 base on J, plus 12 bases between the germline ends. The immunoSEQ Assay, a bias-controlled multiplex PCR, was used to amplify TCRbeta CDR3 regions from genomic DNA. Processing in the source paper ran as follows. The number of nucleated cells in each sample was estimated by amplification of reference gene primers within the assay. To quantify the absolute abundance of each unique TCRbeta CDR3 rearrangement, sequence reads were collapsed and filtered. For each sample, productive Simpson clonality was calculated as the square root of Simpson's diversity index across productive rearrangements. Held by TCRdb, this immuneACCESS table contains in-frame sequences only and omits some clones. Under half of the omission traces to an unresolved V gene where checked; the cause of the rest is unknown. V, J and clone size were drawn from that table, and D and trimming were deduced from the DNA. This sample comprises hundreds of thousands of clones, 80% to 90% of them detected only once. The ten largest clonotypes hold 0.95% to 1.3% of the sample.

Participants in the prospective study were enrolled through a virtual design, were aged about 18 to 100 years, and lived in under 25 United States geographic areas. To assign participants to cohorts, the prospective study relied on clinical history that participants themselves reported in a screening survey and a study questionnaire. Recovered participants in ImmuneRACE Cohort 3 were defined as having two consecutive negative NP/OP PCR tests, clearance from a healthcare professional, or resolution of symptoms. In the prospective study, whole blood, serum and a nasopharyngeal or oropharyngeal swab were collected from each participant by mobile phlebotomists. Over an approximately 2-month period, participants in the prospective study had the option of providing additional blood draws and questionnaires. Prospective study blood samples were shipped either frozen or at room temperature before DNA extraction.

The rearrangement combines TRBV6-4 with TRBJ1-1; no confident D gene assignment can be made. This TCR derives from a man aged 25-45 years who had recovered from COVID-19. The sequenced sample was PBMCs or T cells enriched from blood (not recorded which). The CDR3 region has the sequence CASRTQEGNTEAFF. The base sequence is TGTGCCAGCAGAACCCAGGAGGGGAACACTGAAGCTTTCTTT.